This paragraph reports one TCR beta chain. Antigen: not known. Recently diagnosed hyperthyroidism of less than 2 months' duration affected patients aged 18 to 65. Uncontrolled infections, other autoimmune diseases, pregnancy or lactation led to exclusion of patients. The data were obtained in a study of T cells in Graves' hyperthyroidism and ophthalmopathy. From RNA transcripts, TCR beta CDR3 regions were amplified. During a first-round RT-PCR of the TCR CDR3, the HTBI primer set was used. TCRdb re-called the multiplex PCR reads through MiXCR, storing one row per CDR3 protein. This sample carries about 740,000 distinct CDR3 sequences, around 15% of them seen once, and the ten largest clones take 10%. Between the trimmed V and J ends, which lost 8 bases and 5 bases, there was a span of 15 bases. The CDR3 consists of 14 residues. Germline V gene lookup returns CDR1 SNHLY and CDR2 FYNNEI. Regarding the study as a whole: Model output signaled ophthalmopathy a median approximately 6 months ahead of onset.

The sequence was collected from a woman aged 18 to 35 with Graves' hyperthyroidism. The specimen sequenced was blood. The genes are TRBV2 and TRBJ1-4; D is uncertain. Written as DNA, the CDR3 is TGTGCCAGCGGGAGAACCCTTGCAAATGAAAAACTGTTTTTT. It specifies CASGRTLANEKLFF.